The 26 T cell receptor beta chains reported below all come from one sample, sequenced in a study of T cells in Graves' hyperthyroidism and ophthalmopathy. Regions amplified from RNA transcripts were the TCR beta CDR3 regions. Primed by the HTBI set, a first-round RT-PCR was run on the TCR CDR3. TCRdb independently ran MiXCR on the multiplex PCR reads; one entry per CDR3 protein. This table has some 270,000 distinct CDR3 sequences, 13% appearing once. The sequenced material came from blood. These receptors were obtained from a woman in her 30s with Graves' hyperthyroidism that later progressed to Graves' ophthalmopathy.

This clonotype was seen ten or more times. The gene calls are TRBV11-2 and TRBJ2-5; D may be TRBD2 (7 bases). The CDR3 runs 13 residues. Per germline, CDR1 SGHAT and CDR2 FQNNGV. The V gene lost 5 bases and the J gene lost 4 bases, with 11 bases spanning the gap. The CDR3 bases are TGTGCCAGCAGCCCTAGGGGGGGAGAGACCCAGTACTTC. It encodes CASSPRGGETQYF. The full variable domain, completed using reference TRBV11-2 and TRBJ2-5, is EAGVAQSPRYKIIEKRQSVAFWCNPISGHATLYWYQQILGQGPKLLIQFQNNGVVDDSQLPKDRFSAERLKGVDSTLKIQPAKLEDSAVYLCASSPRGGETQYFGPGTRLLVL.

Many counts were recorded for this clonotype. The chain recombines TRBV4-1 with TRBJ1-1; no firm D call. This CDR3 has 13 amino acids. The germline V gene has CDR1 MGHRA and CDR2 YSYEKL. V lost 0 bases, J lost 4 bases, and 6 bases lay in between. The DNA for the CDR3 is TGCGCCAGCAGCCAAGAGGAGGCCACTGAAGCTTTCTTT. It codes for CASSQEEATEAFF.

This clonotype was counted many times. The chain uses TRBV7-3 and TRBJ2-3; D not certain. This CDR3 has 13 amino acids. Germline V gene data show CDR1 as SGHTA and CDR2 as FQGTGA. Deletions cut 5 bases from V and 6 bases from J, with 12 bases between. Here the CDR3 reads CASSPPNEDTQYF. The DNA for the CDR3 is TGTGCCAGCAGCCCCCCCAATGAGGATACGCAGTATTTT.

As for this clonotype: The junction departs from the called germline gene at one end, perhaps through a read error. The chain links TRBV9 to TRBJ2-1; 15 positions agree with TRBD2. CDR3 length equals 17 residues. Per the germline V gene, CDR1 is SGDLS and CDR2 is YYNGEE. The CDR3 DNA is TGTGCCAGCACCGTAGGGGGGACTAGCGGGAGGTACAATGAGCAGTTCTTC. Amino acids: CASTVGGTSGRYNEQFF.

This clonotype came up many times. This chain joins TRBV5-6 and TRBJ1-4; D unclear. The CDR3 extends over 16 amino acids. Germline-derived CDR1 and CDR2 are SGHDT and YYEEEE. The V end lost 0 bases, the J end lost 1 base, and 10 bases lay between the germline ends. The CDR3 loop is CASSLEGMRTNEKLFF. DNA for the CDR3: TGTGCCAGCAGCTTGGAAGGGATGAGAACTAATGAAAAACTGTTTTTT.

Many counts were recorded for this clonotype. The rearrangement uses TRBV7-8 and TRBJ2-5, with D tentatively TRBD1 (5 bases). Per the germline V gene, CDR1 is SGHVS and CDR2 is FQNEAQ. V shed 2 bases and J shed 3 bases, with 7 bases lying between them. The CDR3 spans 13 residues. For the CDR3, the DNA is TGTGCCAGCAGCTTACTAGGGGAAGAGACCCAGTACTTC. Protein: CASSLLGEETQYF.

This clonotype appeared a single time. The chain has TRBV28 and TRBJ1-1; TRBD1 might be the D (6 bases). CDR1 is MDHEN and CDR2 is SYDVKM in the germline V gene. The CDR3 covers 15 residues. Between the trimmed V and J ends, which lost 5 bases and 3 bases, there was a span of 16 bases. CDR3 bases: TGTGCCAGCAGTCCCCCGGGCAGGGGAGACACTGAAGCTTTCTTT. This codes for CASSPPGRGDTEAFF.

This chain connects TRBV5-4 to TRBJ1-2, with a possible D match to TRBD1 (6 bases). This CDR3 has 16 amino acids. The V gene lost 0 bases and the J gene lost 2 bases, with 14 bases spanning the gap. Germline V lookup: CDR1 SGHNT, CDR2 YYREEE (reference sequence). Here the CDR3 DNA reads TGTGCCAGCAGCTTGGGAGTAGGACAGACAAACTATGGCTACACCTTC. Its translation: CASSLGVGQTNYGYTF.

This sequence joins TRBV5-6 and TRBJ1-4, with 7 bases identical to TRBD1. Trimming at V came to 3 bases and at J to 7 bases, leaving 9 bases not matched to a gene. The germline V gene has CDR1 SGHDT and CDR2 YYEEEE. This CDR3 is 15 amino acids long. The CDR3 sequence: CASSYNRGVREKLFF. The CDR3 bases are TGTGCCAGCAGCTACAACAGGGGAGTGCGTGAAAAACTGTTTTTT.

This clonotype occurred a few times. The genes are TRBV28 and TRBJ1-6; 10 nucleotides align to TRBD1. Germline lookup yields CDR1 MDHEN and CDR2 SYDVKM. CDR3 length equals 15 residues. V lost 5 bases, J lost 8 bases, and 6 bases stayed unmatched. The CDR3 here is CASSKAGTGDSPLHF. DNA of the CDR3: TGTGCCAGCAGTAAGGCCGGGACAGGGGATTCACCCCTCCACTTT.

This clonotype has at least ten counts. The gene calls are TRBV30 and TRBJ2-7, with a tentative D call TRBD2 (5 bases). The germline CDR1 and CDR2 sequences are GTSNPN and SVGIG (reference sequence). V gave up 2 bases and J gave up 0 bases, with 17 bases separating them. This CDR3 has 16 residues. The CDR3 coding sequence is TGTGCCTGGAGTCCCCGGGGATGGGAACCCTCCTACGAGCAGTACTTC. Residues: CAWSPRGWEPSYEQYF. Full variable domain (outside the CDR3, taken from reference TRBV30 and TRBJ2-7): SQTIHQWPATLVQPVGSPLSLECTVEGTSNPNLYWYRQAAGRGLQLLFYSVGIGQISSEVPQNLSASRPQDRQFILSSKKLLLSDSGFYLCAWSPRGWEPSYEQYFGPGTRLTVT.

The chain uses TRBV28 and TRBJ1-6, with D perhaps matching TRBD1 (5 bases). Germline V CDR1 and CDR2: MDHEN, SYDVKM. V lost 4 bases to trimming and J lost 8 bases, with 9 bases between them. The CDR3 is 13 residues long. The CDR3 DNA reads TGTGCCAGCAGTTCAGGGTCGGATTCACCCCTCCACTTT. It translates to CASSSGSDSPLHF.

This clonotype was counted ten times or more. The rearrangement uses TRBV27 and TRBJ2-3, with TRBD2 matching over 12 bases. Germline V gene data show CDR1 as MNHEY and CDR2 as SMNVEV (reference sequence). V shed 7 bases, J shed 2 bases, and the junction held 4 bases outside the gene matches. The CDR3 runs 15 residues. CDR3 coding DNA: TGTGCCAGCACTGGACTAGCGGGATACACAGATACGCAGTATTTT. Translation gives CASTGLAGYTDTQYF.

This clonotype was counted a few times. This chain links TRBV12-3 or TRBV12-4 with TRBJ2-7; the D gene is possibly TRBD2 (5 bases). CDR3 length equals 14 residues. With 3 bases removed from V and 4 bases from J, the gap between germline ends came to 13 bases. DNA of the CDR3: TGTGCCAGCAGTTTGGGAGACGGCGGATACGAGCAGTACTTC. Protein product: CASSLGDGGYEQYF.

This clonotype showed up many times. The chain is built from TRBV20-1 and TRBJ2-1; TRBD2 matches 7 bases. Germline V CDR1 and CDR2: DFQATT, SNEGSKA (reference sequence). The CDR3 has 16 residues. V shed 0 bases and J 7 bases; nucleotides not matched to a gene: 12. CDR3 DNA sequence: TGCAGTGCTAGAGATTGGGCGGGAGCCCCTGGGAATGAGCAGTTCTTC. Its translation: CSARDWAGAPGNEQFF.

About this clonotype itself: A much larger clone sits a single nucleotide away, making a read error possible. The CDR3 reads CVSSPSGRVYEQYF. CDR3 bases: TGTGTCAGCAGCCCGAGCGGGAGGGTCTACGAGCAGTACTTC. The rearrangement joins TRBV11-2 to TRBJ2-7; the match to TRBD2 covers 10 bases. Germline values: CDR1 SGHAT, CDR2 FQNNGV. The CDR3 contains 14 residues. The full variable domain, its missing parts supplied by reference TRBV11-2 and TRBJ2-7, is EAGVAQSPRYKIIEKRQSVAFWCNPISGHATLYWYQQILGQGPKLLIQFQNNGVVDDSQLPKDRFSAERLKGVDSTLKIQPAKLEDSAVYLCVSSPSGRVYEQYFGPGTRLTVT.

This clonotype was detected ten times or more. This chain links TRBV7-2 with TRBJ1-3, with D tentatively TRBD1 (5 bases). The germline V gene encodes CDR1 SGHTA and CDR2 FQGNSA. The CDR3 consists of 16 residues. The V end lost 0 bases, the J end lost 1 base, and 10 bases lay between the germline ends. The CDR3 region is CASSLAGGGSGNTIYF. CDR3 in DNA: TGTGCCAGCAGCTTAGCGGGGGGGGGATCTGGAAACACCATATATTTT.

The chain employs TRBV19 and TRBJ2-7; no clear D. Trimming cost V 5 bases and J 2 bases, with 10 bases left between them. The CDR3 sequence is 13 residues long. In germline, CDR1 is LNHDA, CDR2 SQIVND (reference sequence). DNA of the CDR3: TGTGCCAGTAGTTGGCAGCTCGCCTACGAGCAGTACTTC. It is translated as CASSWQLAYEQYF.

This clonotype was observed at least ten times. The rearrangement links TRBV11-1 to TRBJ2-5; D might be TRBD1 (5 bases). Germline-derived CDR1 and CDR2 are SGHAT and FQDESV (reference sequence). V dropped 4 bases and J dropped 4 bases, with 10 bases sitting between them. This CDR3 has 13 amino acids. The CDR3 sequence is CASSSKGVETQYF. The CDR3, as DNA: TGTGCCAGCAGCTCTAAAGGGGTAGAGACCCAGTACTTC.

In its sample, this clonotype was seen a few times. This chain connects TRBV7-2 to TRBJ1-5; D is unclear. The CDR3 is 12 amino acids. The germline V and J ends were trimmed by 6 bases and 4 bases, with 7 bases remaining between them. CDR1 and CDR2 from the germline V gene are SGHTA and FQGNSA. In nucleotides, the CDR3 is TGTGCCAGCAGTGGCCCGAATCAGCCCCAGCATTTT. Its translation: CASSGPNQPQHF.

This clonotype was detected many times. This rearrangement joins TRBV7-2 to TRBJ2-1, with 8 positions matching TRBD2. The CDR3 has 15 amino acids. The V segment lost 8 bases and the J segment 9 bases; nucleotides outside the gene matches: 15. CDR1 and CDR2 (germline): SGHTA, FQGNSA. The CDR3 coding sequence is TGTGCCAGCGTGCCCTGGGGAGCGGGAGCGGGTGAGCAGTTCTTC. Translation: CASVPWGAGAGEQFF.

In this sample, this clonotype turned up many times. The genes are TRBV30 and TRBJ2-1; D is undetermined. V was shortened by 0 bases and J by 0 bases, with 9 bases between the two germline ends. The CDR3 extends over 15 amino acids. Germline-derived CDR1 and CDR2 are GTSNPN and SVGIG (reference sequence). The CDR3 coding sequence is TGTGCCTGGAGTGTAGTCAGTTTCTCCTACAATGAGCAGTTCTTC. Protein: CAWSVVSFSYNEQFF.

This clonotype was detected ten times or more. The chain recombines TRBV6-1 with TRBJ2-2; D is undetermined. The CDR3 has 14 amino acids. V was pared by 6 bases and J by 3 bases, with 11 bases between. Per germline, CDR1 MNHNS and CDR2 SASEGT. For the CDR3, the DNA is TGTGCCAGCAGAGCCGAGGTTCACACCGGGGAGCTGTTTTTT. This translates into CASRAEVHTGELFF.

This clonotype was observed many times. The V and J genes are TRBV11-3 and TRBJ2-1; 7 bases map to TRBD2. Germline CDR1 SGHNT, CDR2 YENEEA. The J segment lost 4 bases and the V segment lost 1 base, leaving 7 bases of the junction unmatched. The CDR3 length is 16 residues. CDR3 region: CASSLGGGRTYNEQFF. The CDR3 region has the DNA TGTGCCAGCAGCTTAGGGGGCGGGAGAACTTACAATGAGCAGTTCTTC.

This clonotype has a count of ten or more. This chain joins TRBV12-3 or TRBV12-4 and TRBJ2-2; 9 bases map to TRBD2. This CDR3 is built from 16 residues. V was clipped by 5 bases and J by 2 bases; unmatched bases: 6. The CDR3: CASSSQLAGNTGELFF. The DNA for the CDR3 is TGTGCCAGCAGTAGTCAACTAGCGGGTAACACCGGGGAGCTGTTTTTT.

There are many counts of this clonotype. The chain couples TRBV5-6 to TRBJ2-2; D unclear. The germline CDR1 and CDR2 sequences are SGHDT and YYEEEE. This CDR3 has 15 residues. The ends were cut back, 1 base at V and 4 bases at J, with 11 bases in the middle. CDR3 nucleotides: TGTGCCAGCAGCTTGTACAGCCGTGGCACCGGGGAGCTGTTTTTT. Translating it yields CASSLYSRGTGELFF.